This T cell receptor beta chain was captured in a study of OX40 agonist ivuxolimab in advanced cancers. On the study more broadly: Every patient in dose escalation had hepatocellular carcinoma, melanoma, renal cell or head and neck cancer. Findings and caveats of the study: Clonal expansion by week 6 occurred in CD4+ and CD8+ blood T cells (at 0.1 to 3.0 mg/kg). Still undetermined is the antigen specificity of the expanded peripheral T cells.

Comment on this clone: Its specificity is not known.

Autoimmune disease history or systemic immunosuppression meant exclusion. The CDR3 consists of 17 residues. TCRdb keeps only in-frame clones here, not all; method: immunoSEQ multiplex PCR. Of about 50,000 clones listed, over 75% were seen once; the top ten hold 45% to 70%. The gene calls are TRBV21-1 and TRBJ2-7; TRBD2, the table's D call, was not compared with the DNA. TRBV21-1 is recorded as a pseudogene. Material: CD4+ or CD8+ T cells sorted from blood, obtained in a trial of the OX40 agonist ivuxolimab. The sequence derives from an adult with an advanced solid tumor such as melanoma, head and neck, liver or kidney cancer. The CDR3 here is CASSKEHREGASCEQYF. The DNA for the CDR3 is TGTGCCAGCAGCAAAGAACACCGGGAGGGGGCAAGCTGCGAGCAGTACTTC.